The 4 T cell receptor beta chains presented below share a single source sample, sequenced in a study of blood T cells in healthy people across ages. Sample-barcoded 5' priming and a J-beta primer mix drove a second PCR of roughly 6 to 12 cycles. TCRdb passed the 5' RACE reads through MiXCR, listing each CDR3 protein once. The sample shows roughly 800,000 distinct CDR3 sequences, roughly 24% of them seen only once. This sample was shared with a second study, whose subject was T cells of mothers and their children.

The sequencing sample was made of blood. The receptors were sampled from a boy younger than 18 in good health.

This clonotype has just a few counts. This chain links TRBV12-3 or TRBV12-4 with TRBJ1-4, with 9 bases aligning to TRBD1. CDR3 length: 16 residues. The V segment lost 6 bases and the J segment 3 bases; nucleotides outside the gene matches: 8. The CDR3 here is CASRKGQGMPNEKLFF. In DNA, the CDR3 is TGTGCCAGCAGGAAGGGACAGGGTATGCCTAATGAAAAACTGTTTTTT.

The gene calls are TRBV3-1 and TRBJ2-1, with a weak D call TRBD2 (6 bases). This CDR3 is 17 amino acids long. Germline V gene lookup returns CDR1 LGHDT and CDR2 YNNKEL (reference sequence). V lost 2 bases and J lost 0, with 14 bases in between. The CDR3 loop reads CASSQLGGSDSYNEQFF. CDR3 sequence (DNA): TGTGCCAGCAGCCAACTGGGGGGATCTGACTCCTACAATGAGCAGTTCTTC.

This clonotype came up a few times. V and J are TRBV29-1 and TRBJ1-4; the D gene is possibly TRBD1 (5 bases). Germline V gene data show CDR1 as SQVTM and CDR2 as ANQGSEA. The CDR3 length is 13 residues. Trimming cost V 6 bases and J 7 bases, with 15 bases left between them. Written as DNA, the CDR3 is TGCAGCGTCGGGACTCGGGCGGCTGAAAAACTGTTTTTT. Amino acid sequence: CSVGTRAAEKLFF.

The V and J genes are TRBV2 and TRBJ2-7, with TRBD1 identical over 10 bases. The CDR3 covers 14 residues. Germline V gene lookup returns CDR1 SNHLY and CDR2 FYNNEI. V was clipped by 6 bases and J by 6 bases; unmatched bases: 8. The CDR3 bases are TGTGCCAGCAGCATCGGGACAGGGGTGGGCGAGCAGTACTTC. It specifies CASSIGTGVGEQYF.